The source of this TCR beta chain is a study of T cell changes during pregnancy in multiple sclerosis. The assay was immunoSEQ multiplex PCR, and TCRdb's table has in-frame clones only and misses some. In the table there are tens of thousands of clones, roughly 91% of which are singletons. The specimen was CD8+ T cells from peripheral blood mononuclear cells, collected before pregnancy. The sequence was collected from a female donor with multiple sclerosis, enrolled in a pregnancy study.

For the CDR3, the DNA is TGCGCCAGCAGCCTCCTTCAAAGCGGGAATCAGCCCCAGCATTTT. Translating gives CASSLLQSGNQPQHF. The rearrangement joins TRBV4-1 to TRBJ1-5; D not certain. The germline V and J ends were trimmed by 4 bases and 4 bases, with 14 bases remaining between them. This CDR3 has 15 amino acids. Germline values: CDR1 MGHRA, CDR2 YSYEKL.